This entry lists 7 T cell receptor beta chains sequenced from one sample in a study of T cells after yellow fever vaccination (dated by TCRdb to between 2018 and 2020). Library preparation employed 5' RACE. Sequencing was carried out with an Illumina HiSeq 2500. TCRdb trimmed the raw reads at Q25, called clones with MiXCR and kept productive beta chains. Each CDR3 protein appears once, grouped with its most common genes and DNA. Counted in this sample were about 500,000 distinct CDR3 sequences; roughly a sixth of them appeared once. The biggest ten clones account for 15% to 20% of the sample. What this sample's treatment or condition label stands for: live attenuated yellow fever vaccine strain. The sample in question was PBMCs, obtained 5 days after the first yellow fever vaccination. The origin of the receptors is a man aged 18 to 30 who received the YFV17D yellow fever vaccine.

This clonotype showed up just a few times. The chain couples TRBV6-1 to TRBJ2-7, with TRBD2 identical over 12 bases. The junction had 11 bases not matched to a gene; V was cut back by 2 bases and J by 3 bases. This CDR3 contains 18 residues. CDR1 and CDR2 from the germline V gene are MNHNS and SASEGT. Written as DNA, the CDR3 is TGTGCCAGCAGTGAACTTCAAATAGGACTAGCGGGGATCTACGAGCAGTACTTC. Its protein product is CASSELQIGLAGIYEQYF.

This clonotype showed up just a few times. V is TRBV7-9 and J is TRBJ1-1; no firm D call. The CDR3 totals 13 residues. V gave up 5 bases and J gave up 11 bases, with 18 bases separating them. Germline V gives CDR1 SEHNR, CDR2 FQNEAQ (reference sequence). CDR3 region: CASSANPGETAFF. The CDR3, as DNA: TGTGCCAGCAGCGCGAATCCCGGGGAAACGGCTTTCTTT.

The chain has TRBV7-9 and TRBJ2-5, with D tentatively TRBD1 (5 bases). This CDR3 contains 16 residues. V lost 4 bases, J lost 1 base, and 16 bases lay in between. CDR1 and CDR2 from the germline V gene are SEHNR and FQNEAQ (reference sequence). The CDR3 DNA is TGTGCCAGCAGCTACATCCGAGAAGGGGCCCAAGAGACCCAGTACTTC. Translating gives CASSYIREGAQETQYF.

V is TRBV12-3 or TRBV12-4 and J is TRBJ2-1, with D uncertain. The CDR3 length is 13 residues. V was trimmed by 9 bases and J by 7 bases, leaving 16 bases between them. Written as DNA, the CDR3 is TGTGCCAGTCGCCCGGGCAGCCTGAATGAGCAGTTCTTC. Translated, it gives CASRPGSLNEQFF.

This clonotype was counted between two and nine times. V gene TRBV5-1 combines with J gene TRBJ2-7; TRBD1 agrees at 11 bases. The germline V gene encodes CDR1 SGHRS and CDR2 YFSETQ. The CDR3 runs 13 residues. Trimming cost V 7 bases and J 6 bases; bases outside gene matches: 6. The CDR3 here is CASCLGTGGEQYF. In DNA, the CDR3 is TGCGCCAGCTGTCTCGGGACAGGGGGCGAGCAGTACTTC.

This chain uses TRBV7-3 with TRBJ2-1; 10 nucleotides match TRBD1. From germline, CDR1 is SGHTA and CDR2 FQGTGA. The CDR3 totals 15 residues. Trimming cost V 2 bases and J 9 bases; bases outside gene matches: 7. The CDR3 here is CASSLGGQGLGEQFF. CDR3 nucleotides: TGTGCCAGCAGCTTAGGGGGACAGGGGTTGGGTGAGCAGTTCTTC.

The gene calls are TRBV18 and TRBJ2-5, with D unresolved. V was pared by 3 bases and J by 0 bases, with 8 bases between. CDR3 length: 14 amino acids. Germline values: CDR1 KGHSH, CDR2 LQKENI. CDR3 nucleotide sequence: TGTGCCAGCTCACCTTTTGTCAACCAAGAGACCCAGTACTTC. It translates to CASSPFVNQETQYF.